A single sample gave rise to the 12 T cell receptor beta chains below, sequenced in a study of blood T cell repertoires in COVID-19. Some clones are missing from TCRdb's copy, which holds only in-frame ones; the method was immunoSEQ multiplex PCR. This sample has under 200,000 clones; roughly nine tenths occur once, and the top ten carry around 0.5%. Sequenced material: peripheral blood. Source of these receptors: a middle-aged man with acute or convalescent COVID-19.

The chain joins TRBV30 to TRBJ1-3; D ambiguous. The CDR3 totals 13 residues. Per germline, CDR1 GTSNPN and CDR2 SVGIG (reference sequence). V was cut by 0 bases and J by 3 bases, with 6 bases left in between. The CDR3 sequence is CAWSVTVGNTIYF. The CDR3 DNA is TGTGCCTGGAGTGTAACAGTTGGAAACACCATATATTTT.

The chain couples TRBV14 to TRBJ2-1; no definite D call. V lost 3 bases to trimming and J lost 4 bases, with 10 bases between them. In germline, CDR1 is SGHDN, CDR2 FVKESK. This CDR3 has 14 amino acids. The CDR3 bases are TGTGCCAGCAGCCAGAACCCCTATTACAATGAGCAGTTCTTC. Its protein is CASSQNPYYNEQFF.

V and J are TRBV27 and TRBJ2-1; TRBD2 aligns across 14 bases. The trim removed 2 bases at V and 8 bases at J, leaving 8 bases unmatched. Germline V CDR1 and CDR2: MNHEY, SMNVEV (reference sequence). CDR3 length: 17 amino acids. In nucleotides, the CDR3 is TGTGCCAGCAGTTTAAGACTAGCGGGAGGGCCTGGCGATGAGCAGTTCTTC. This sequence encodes CASSLRLAGGPGDEQFF.

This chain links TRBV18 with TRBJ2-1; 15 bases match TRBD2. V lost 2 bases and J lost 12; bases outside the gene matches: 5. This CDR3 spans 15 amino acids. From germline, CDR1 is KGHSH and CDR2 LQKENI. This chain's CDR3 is CASSPRTSGRAMQFF. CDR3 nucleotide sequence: TGTGCCAGCTCACCAAGGACTAGCGGGAGGGCCATGCAGTTCTTC.

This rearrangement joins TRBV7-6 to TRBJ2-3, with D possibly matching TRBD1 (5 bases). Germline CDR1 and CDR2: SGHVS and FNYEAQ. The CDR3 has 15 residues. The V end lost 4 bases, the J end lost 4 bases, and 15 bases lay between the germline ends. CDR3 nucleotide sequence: TGTGCCAGCAGCTCAGGGTGGGGTGGCGCAGATACGCAGTATTTT. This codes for CASSSGWGGADTQYF.

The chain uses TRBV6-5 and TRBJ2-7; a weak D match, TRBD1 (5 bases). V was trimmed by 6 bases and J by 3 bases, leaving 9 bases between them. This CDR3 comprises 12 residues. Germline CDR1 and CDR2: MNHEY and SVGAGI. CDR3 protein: CASSLDSYEQYV. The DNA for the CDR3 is TGTGCCAGCAGCCTCGACAGCTACGAGCAGTACGTC.

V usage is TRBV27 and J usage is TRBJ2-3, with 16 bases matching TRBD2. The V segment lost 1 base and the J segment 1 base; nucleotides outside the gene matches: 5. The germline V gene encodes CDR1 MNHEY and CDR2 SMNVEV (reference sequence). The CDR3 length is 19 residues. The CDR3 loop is CASSLFGTSGRARTDTQYF. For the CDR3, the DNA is TGTGCCAGCAGTTTATTCGGGACTAGCGGGAGGGCCCGCACAGATACGCAGTATTTT.

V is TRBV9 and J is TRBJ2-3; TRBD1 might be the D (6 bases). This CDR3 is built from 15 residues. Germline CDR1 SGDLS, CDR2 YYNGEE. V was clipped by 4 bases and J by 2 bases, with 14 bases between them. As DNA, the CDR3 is TGTGCCAGCAGCACAGGGATTTTTGACACAGATACGCAGTATTTT. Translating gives CASSTGIFDTDTQYF.

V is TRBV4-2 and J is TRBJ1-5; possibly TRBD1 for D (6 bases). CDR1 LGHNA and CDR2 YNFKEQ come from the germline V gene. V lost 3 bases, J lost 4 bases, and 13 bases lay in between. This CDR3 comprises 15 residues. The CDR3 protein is CASSQEGGSNQPQHF. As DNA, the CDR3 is TGTGCCAGCAGCCAGGAGGGGGGGTCTAATCAGCCCCAGCATTTT.

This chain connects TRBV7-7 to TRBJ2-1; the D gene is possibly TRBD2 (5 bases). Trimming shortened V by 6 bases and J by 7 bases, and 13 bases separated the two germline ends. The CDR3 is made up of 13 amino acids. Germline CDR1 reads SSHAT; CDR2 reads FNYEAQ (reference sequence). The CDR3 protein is CASSSGLVNEQFF. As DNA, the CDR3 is TGTGCCAGCAGTTCAGGACTGGTAAATGAGCAGTTCTTC.

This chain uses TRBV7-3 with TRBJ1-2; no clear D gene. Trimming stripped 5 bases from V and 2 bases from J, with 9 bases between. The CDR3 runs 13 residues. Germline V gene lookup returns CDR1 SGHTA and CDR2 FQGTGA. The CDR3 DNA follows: TGTGCCAGCAGCCTCGACGGGAACTATGGCTACACCTTC. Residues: CASSLDGNYGYTF.

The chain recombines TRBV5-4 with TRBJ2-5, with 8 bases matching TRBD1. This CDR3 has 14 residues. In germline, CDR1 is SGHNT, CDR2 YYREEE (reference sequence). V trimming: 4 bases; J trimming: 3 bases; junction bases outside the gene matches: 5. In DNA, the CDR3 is TGTGCCAGCAGCCCCCGGGACAGGAAAGAGACCCAGTACTTC. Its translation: CASSPRDRKETQYF.